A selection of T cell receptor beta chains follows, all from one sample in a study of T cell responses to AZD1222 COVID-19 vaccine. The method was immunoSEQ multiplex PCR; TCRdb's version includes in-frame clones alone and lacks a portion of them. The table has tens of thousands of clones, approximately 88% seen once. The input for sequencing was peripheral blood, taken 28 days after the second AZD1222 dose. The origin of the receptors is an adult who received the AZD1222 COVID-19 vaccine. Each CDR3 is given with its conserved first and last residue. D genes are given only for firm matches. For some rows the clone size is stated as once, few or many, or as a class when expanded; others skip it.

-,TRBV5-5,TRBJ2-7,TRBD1,TGTGCCAGCAGCTGGGGACAGGGGGCTGGCGAGCAGTACTTC,CASSWGQGAGEQYF
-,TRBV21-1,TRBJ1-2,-,TGTGCCAGCAGCACCCCCCCGACCACTAACTATGGCTACACCTTC,CASSTPPTTNYGYTF
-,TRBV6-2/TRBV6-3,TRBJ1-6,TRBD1,TGTGCCAGCACTTACCGACAGGGCTCCTATAATTCACCCCTCCACTTT,CASTYRQGSYNSPLHF
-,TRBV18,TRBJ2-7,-,TGTGCCAGCTCACCCTCCCGCGGCACAGGTATTTACGAGCAGTACTTC,CASSPSRGTGIYEQYF
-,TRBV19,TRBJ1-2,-,TGTGCCAGTAGTGCAGACTTGTACTATGGCTACACCTTC,CASSADLYYGYTF
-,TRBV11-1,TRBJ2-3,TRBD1,TGTGCCAGCAGCTCTGACAGGGCAGATACGCAGTATTTT,CASSSDRADTQYF
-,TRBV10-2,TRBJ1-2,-,TGCGCCGTTACGCCCAGGAGGGATGGCGGCTACACCTTC,CAVTPRRDGGYTF
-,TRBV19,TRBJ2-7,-,TGTGCCAGTACCCACACAGGGAATGCCTACGAGCAGTACTTC,CASTHTGNAYEQYF
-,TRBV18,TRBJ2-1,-,TGTGCCAGCTCACCACCCGCAGGGGACAATGAGCAGTTCTTC,CASSPPAGDNEQFF
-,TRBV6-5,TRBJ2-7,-,TGTGCCAGCAGTCACAAAGGGACGGGCACCTACGAGCAGTACTTC,CASSHKGTGTYEQYF
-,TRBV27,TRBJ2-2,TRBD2,TGTGCCAGCAGTTTACGGCGGGGGGGCTTAGGCGGGGAGCTGTTTTTT,CASSLRRGGLGGELFF
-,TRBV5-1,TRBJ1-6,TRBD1,TGCGCCAGCAGCTTGAAGGGACAGGGGTCCTCCCTCCACTTT,CASSLKGQGSSLHF
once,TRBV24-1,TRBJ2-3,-,TGTGCCGCTGGGGCTACCTCTAGCACAGATACGCAGTATTTT,CAAGATSSTDTQYF
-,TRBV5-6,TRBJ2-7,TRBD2,TGTGCCAGCAGTTTTGCGGGGGGGAACTACGAGCAGTACTTC,CASSFAGGNYEQYF
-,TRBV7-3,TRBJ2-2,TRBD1,TGTGCCAGCAGCTCGGGACAGGGGAGAGTGAACGGGGAGCTGTTTTTT,CASSSGQGRVNGELFF
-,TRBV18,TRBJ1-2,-,TGTGCCAGCTCACCACAGGGGGACTATGGCTACACCTTC,CASSPQGDYGYTF
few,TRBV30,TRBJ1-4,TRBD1,TGTGCCTGGACCGGTCCCAGACAGGGTCTTTTGGAAAAACTGTTTTTT,CAWTGPRQGLLEKLFF
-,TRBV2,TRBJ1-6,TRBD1,TGTGCCAGCAGGGCGGACAGGCATAATTCACCCCTCCACTTT,CASRADRHNSPLHF
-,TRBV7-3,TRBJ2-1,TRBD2,TGTGCCAGCAGCTCACTAGCGGGGGGTTACAATGAGCAGTTCTTC,CASSSLAGGYNEQFF
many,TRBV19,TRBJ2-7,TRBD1,TGTGCCAGTAGTGAGGGACAGGGAAGGAACGAGCAGTACTTC,CASSEGQGRNEQYF
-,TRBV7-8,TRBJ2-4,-,TGTGCCAGCAGCTTAGTTCGACAGCCATCAGCCAAAAACATTCAGTACTTC,CASSLVRQPSAKNIQYF
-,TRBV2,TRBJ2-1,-,TGTGCCAGCAGTGAAGTCTTGTGGGTCTACAATGAGCAGTTCTTC,CASSEVLWVYNEQFF
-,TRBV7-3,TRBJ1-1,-,TGTGCCAGCAGCCTAGGGGCCGTGAACACTGAAGCTTTCTTT,CASSLGAVNTEAFF
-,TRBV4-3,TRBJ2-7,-,TGCGCCAGCAGCCAAAACTCAGGGGTCCCCTACGAGCAGTACTTC,CASSQNSGVPYEQYF
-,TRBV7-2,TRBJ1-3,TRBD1,TGTGCCAGCAGCTTGAATCCGGGACAGGCCCGCTCTGGAAACACCATATATTTT,CASSLNPGQARSGNTIYF
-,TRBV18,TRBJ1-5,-,TGTGCCAGCTCACCACCTAACATTCAGAGGGGGGCGAATCAGCCCCAGCATTTT,CASSPPNIQRGANQPQHF
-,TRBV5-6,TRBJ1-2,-,TGTGCCAGCAGCTTGTGGGGGAACTCTAACTATGGCTACACCTTC,CASSLWGNSNYGYTF
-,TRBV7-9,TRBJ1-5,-,TGTGCCAGCAGCTTAGGGGCAGGGGACCCAAATCAGCCCCAGCATTTT,CASSLGAGDPNQPQHF
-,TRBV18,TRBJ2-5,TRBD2,TGTGCCAGCTCGCCCCGACTAGCGGGGCTGGAAGAGACCCAGTACTTC,CASSPRLAGLEETQYF
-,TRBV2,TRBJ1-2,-,TGTGCCAGCAGAGACTCAGGGCACTATGGCTACACCTTC,CASRDSGHYGYTF
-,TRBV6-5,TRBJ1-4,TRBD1,TGTGCCAGCAGACAGGGGCCCCTGGGAAAACTGTTTTTT,CASRQGPLGKLFF
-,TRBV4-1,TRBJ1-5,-,TGCGCCAGCAGCCAAGAAAGGGCGTGGGGCAATCAGCCCCAGCATTTT,CASSQERAWGNQPQHF
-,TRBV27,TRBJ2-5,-,TGTGCCAGCAGAGTGCGACAGGAGGGATTTCAAGAGACCCAGTACTTC,CASRVRQEGFQETQYF
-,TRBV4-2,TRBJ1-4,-,TGTGCCAGCAGCCCCCGAGTGGGCCCGGGTGTTGAAAAACTGTTTTTT,CASSPRVGPGVEKLFF
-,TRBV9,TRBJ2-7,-,TGTGCCAGCAGCAGGACAATTGGAGACGAGCAGTACTTC,CASSRTIGDEQYF
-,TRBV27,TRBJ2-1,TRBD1,TGTGCCAGCAGTCTTAACAGGGGCCATGAGCAGTTCTTC,CASSLNRGHEQFF